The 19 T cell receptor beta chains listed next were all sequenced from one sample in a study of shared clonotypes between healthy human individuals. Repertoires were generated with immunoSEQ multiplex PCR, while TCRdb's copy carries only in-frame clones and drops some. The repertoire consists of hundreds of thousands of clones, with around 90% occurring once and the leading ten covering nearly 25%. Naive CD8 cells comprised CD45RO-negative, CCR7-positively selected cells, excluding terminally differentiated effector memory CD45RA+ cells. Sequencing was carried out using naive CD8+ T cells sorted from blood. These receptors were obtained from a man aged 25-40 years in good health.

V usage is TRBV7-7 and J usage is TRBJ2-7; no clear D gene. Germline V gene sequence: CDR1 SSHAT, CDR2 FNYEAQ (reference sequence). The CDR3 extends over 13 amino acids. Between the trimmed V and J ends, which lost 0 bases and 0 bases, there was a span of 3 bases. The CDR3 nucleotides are TGTGCCAGCAGCTTAGCCGACTCCTACGAGCAGTACTTC. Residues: CASSLADSYEQYF. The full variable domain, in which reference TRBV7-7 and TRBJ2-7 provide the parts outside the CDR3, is GAGVSQSPRYKVTKRGQDVTLRCDPISSHATLYWYQQALGQGPEFLTYFNYEAQPDKSGLPSDRFSAERPEGSISTLTIQRTEQRDSAMYRCASSLADSYEQYFGPGTRLTVT.

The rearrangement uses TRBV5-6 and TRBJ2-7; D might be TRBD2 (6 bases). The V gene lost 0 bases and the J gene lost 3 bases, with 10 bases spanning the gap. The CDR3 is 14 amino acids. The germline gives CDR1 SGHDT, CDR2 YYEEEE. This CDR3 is CASSLGGGLYEQYF. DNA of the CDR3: TGTGCCAGCAGCTTGGGTGGAGGGCTCTACGAGCAGTACTTC. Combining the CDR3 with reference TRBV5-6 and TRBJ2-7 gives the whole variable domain DAGVTQSPTHLIKTRGQQVTLRCSPKSGHDTVSWYQQALGQGPQFIFQYYEEEERQRGNFPDRFSGHQFPNYSSELNVNALLLGDSALYLCASSLGGGLYEQYFGPGTRLTVT.

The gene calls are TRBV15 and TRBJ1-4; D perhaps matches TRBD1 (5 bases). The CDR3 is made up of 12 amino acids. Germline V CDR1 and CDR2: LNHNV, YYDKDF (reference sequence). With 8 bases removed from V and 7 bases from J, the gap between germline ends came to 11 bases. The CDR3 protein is CATGEGSEKLFF. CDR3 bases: TGTGCCACCGGGGAGGGGAGTGAAAAACTGTTTTTT.

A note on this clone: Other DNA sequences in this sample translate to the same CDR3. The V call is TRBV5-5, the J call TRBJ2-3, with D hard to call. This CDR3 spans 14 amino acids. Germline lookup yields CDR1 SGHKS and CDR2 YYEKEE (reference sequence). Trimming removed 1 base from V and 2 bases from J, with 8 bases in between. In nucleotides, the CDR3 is TGTGCCAGCAGCTTGATCGAGGCCACAGATACGCAGTATTTT. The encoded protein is CASSLIEATDTQYF.

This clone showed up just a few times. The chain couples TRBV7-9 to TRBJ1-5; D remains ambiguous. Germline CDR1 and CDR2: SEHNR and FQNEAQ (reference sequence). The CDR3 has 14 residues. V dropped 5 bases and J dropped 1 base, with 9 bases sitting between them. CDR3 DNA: TGTGCCAGCAGCGCAGACACCAGCAATCAGCCCCAGCATTTT. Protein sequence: CASSADTSNQPQHF.

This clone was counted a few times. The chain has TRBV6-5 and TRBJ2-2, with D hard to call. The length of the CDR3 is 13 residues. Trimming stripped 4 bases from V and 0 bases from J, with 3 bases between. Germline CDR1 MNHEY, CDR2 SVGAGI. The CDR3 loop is CASSWTNTGELFF. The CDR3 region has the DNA TGTGCCAGCAGTTGGACGAACACCGGGGAGCTGTTTTTT.

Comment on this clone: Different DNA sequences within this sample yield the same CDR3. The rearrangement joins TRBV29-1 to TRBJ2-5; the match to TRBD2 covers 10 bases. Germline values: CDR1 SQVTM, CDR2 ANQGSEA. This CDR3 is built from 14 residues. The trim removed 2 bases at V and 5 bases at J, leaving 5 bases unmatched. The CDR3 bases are TGCAGCGTTGAATTAGCGGGAGGTGGGGAGACCCAGTACTTC. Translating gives CSVELAGGGETQYF.

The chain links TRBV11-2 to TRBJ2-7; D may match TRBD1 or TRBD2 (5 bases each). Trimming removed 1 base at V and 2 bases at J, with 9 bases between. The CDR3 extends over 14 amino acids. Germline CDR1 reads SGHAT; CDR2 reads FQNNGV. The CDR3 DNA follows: TGTGCCAGCAGCTTAGGGGGGACCCCCTACGAGCAGTACTTC. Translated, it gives CASSLGGTPYEQYF.

CDR3 amino acids: CASSTPAGVRGDTQYF. Written as DNA, the CDR3 is TGTGCCAGCAGTACCCCAGCGGGAGTCAGGGGAGATACGCAGTATTTT. The V gene is TRBV27, the J gene TRBJ2-3; TRBD2 aligns across 8 bases. J lost 5 bases, V lost 5 bases, and 12 bases had no gene match. The V gene's germline CDR1 is MNHEY and CDR2 SMNVEV (reference sequence). The CDR3 has 16 amino acids.

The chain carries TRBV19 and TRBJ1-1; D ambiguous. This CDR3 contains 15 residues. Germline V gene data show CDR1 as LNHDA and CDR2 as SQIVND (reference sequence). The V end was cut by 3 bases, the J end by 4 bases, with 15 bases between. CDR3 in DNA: TGTGCCAGTAGTATTGCCTCAGGAGGCGTCACTGAAGCTTTCTTT. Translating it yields CASSIASGGVTEAFF.

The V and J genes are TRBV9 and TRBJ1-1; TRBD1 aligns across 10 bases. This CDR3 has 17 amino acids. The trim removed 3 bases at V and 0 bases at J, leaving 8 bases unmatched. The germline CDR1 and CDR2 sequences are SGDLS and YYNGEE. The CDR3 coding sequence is TGTGCCAGCAGCGGGAGGGACAGGGGTGTAATGAACACTGAAGCTTTCTTT. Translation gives CASSGRDRGVMNTEAFF.

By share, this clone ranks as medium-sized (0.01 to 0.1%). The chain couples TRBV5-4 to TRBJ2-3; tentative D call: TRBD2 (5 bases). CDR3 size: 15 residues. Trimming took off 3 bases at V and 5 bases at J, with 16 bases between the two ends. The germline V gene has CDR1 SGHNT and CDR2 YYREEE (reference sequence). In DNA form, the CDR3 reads TGTGCCAGCAGCTCCATTCCTTCGAGGGAAGATACGCAGTATTTT. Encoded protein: CASSSIPSREDTQYF.

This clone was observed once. The CDR3 spells CASLSGTSVTGELFF. The CDR3 nucleotides read TGTGCCAGCCTTTCCGGGACTAGCGTTACCGGGGAGCTGTTTTTT. The chain employs TRBV19 and TRBJ2-2, with 10 bases fitting TRBD2. J lost 5 bases, V lost 9 bases, and 9 bases had no gene match. Germline CDR1 reads LNHDA; CDR2 reads SQIVND (reference sequence). The CDR3 length is 15 residues.

CDR3 nucleotides: TGTGCCAGCAGTCCCAGGGACAGGGTTTTGGTCGATGAGCAGTTCTTC. Translated: CASSPRDRVLVDEQFF. This rearrangement joins TRBV27 to TRBJ2-1; 9 nucleotides line up with TRBD1. Germline V lookup: CDR1 MNHEY, CDR2 SMNVEV (reference sequence). Trimming cost V 5 bases and J 8 bases; bases outside gene matches: 13. The CDR3 is 16 amino acids.

The CDR3 DNA reads as TGTGCCAGCAGCTGGAGCGGTGAGCAGTTCTTC. Translation gives CASSWSGEQFF. The rearrangement links TRBV7-9 to TRBJ2-1, with a weak D call TRBD2 (5 bases). V gave up 4 bases and J gave up 9 bases, with 7 bases separating them. The germline V gene has CDR1 SEHNR and CDR2 FQNEAQ (reference sequence). This CDR3 is built from 11 residues. Using reference TRBV7-9 and TRBJ2-1 for the parts outside the CDR3, the full variable domain is DTGVSQNPRHKITKRGQNVTFRCDPISEHNRLYWYRQTLGQGPEFLTYFQNEAQLEKSRLLSDRFSAERPKGSFSTLEIQRTEQGDSAMYLCASSWSGEQFFGPGTRLTVL.

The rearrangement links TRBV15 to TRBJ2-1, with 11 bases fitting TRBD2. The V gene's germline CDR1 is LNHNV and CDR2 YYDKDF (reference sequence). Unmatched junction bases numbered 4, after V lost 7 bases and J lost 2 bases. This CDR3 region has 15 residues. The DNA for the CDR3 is TGTGCCACCAAGCCACTAGCGGGGGCCTACAATGAGCAGTTCTTC. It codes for CATKPLAGAYNEQFF.

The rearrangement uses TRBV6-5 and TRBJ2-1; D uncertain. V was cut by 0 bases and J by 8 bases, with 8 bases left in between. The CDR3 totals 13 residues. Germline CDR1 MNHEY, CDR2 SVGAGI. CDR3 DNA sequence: TGTGCCAGCAGTTACTCGATCTGGGATGAGCAGTTCTTC. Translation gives CASSYSIWDEQFF.

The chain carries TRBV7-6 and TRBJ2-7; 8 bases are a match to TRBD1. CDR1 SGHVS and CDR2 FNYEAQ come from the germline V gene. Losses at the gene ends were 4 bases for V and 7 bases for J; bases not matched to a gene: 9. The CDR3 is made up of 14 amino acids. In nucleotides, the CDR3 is TGTGCCAGCAGCTCGAGACAGGGGTTGGAGGAGCAGTACTTC. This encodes CASSSRQGLEEQYF.

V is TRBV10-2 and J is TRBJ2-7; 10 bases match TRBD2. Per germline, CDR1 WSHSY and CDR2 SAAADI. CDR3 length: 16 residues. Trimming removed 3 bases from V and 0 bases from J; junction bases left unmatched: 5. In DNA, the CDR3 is TGCGCCAGCAGTGACCCTGGGACTAGCGTCTCCTACGAGCAGTACTTC. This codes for CASSDPGTSVSYEQYF.